Listed below are T cell receptor beta chains from one sample, sequenced in a study of blood T cell repertoires in COVID-19. The protocol was immunoSEQ multiplex PCR, while the TCRdb copy is restricted to in-frame clones and leaves out a portion. The sample includes roughly 330,000 clones, about 89% seen only once; the top ten take under 8%. Sequenced input: peripheral blood. These receptors all come from a young man who had recovered from COVID-19. Both conserved end residues are part of each CDR3. The order of the fields is V gene, clone size, J gene, D gene, CDR3 protein, CDR3 DNA. D genes are given only for firm matches. Clone size is stated in some rows and not others, as once, few, many or a class when expanded.

V: TRBV6-2/TRBV6-3
size: NA
J: TRBJ1-1
D: NA
CDR3: CASSYRGGTEAFF
DNA: TGTGCCAGCAGTTACAGGGGGGGAACTGAAGCTTTCTTT

V: TRBV5-1
size: NA
J: TRBJ2-7
D: NA
CDR3: CASSFRQAYEQYF
DNA: TGCGCCAGCAGCTTTCGACAAGCCTACGAGCAGTACTTC

V: TRBV19
size: NA
J: TRBJ1-1
D: NA
CDR3: CASSFQTGLNTEAFF
DNA: TGTGCCAGTAGTTTCCAGACAGGCCTCAACACTGAAGCTTTCTTT

V: TRBV27
size: few
J: TRBJ2-7
D: TRBD2
CDR3: CASSLEAGDPYEQYF
DNA: TGTGCCAGCAGTTTGGAAGCGGGAGATCCGTACGAGCAGTACTTC

V: TRBV18
size: NA
J: TRBJ2-7
D: NA
CDR3: CASSPREEYEQYF
DNA: TGTGCCAGCTCACCACGTGAGGAATACGAGCAGTACTTC

V: TRBV3-1/TRBV3-2
size: NA
J: TRBJ2-5
D: TRBD1
CDR3: CASSQTGGGETQYF
DNA: TGTGCCAGCAGCCAAACAGGGGGCGGGGAGACCCAGTACTTC

V: TRBV12-3/TRBV12-4
size: NA
J: TRBJ1-2
D: NA
CDR3: CASSLEGYGYTF
DNA: TGTGCCAGCAGTTTAGAGGGGTATGGCTACACCTTC

V: TRBV5-1
size: NA
J: TRBJ2-3
D: NA
CDR3: CASSLRDTDTQYF
DNA: TGCGCCAGCAGCCTCCGGGACACAGATACGCAGTATTTT

V: TRBV10-3
size: NA
J: TRBJ1-5
D: NA
CDR3: CAISEAGDQPQHF
DNA: TGTGCCATCAGTGAGGCAGGGGATCAGCCCCAGCATTTT

V: TRBV6-5
size: NA
J: TRBJ1-6
D: TRBD1
CDR3: CATLRGPNSPLHF
DNA: TGTGCCACTCTTAGGGGGCCTAATTCACCCCTCCACTTT

V: TRBV2
size: once
J: TRBJ1-4
D: NA
CDR3: CASTEGREPNEKLFF
DNA: TGTGCCAGCACGGAAGGGCGGGAGCCAAATGAAAAACTGTTTTTT

V: TRBV19
size: NA
J: TRBJ2-3
D: NA
CDR3: CASNPGKITDTQYF
DNA: TGTGCCAGTAATCCAGGGAAAATCACAGATACGCAGTATTTT

V: TRBV9
size: NA
J: TRBJ1-2
D: NA
CDR3: CASSVQGGGYTF
DNA: TGTGCCAGCAGCGTCCAGGGAGGTGGCTACACCTTC

V: TRBV2
size: NA
J: TRBJ2-7
D: NA
CDR3: CASSAIVGRETYEQYF
DNA: TGTGCCAGCAGCGCCATAGTCGGGCGGGAAACCTACGAGCAGTACTTC

V: TRBV18
size: NA
J: TRBJ1-4
D: NA
CDR3: CASSLGVGNEKLFF
DNA: TGTGCCAGCTCACTCGGAGTCGGCAATGAAAAACTGTTTTTT

V: TRBV9
size: NA
J: TRBJ2-7
D: TRBD1
CDR3: CASSGRDRGGPGPYEQYF
DNA: TGTGCCAGCAGCGGCCGGGACAGGGGCGGGCCGGGGCCCTACGAGCAGTACTTC

V: TRBV15
size: NA
J: TRBJ2-1
D: TRBD2
CDR3: CATSTRSSGYNEQFF
DNA: TGTGCCACCAGCACGAGGTCTAGCGGTTACAATGAGCAGTTCTTC

V: TRBV19
size: NA
J: TRBJ2-7
D: TRBD1
CDR3: CASTSGTGGVYEQYF
DNA: TGTGCCAGTACCAGCGGGACAGGGGGCGTATACGAGCAGTACTTC

V: TRBV27
size: NA
J: TRBJ2-5
D: TRBD2
CDR3: CASSLGGVGETQYF
DNA: TGTGCCAGCAGTTTGGGAGGGGTAGGTGAGACCCAGTACTTC

V: TRBV9
size: once
J: TRBJ1-6
D: NA
CDR3: CASSPSAGVYNSPLHF
DNA: TGTGCCAGCAGCCCGAGCGCCGGCGTATATAATTCACCCCTCCACTTT

V: TRBV5-6
size: NA
J: TRBJ1-1
D: NA
CDR3: CASSLEYRDENTEAFF
DNA: TGTGCCAGCAGCCTAGAATACAGGGACGAGAACACTGAAGCTTTCTTT

V: TRBV25-1
size: NA
J: TRBJ1-1
D: NA
CDR3: CASSALHLGGGRPFF
DNA: TGTGCCAGCAGTGCACTTCACCTCGGGGGCGGGAGGCCTTTCTTT

V: TRBV19
size: NA
J: TRBJ2-1
D: TRBD2
CDR3: CASRPPGLGGNEQFF
DNA: TGTGCCAGTAGACCCCCGGGACTAGGGGGGAATGAGCAGTTCTTC

V: TRBV3-1/TRBV3-2
size: once
J: TRBJ2-7
D: TRBD2
CDR3: CASSQDPNPLAGEQYF
DNA: TGTGCCAGCAGCCAAGATCCGAATCCCCTAGCGGGCGAGCAGTACTTC

V: TRBV9
size: NA
J: TRBJ1-6
D: TRBD1
CDR3: CASSVGGTEDSPLHF
DNA: TGTGCCAGCAGCGTAGGGGGGACAGAAGATTCACCCCTCCACTTT

V: TRBV27
size: once
J: TRBJ2-7
D: TRBD2
CDR3: CASTRLAGTEQYF
DNA: TGTGCCAGCACCCGACTAGCGGGGACGGAGCAGTACTTC

V: TRBV3-1/TRBV3-2
size: NA
J: TRBJ2-3
D: TRBD2
CDR3: CASSQERIFASGLTDTQYF
DNA: TGTGCCAGCAGCCAGGAGAGGATCTTCGCTAGCGGTCTCACAGATACGCAGTATTTT

V: TRBV9
size: NA
J: TRBJ2-2
D: NA
CDR3: CASSVPLRGPNTGELFF
DNA: TGTGCCAGCAGCGTCCCCCTGCGGGGGCCGAACACCGGGGAGCTGTTTTTT

V: TRBV27
size: NA
J: TRBJ1-4
D: TRBD1
CDR3: CASSLRQGGEKLFF
DNA: TGTGCCAGCAGCCTCCGACAGGGGGGGGAAAAACTGTTTTTT

V: TRBV9
size: NA
J: TRBJ1-1
D: NA
CDR3: CASSSGMNTEAFF
DNA: TGTGCCAGCAGCTCCGGGATGAACACTGAAGCTTTCTTT

V: TRBV7-2
size: once
J: TRBJ2-3
D: NA
CDR3: CASSLERVSGDTQYF
DNA: TGTGCCAGCAGCTTAGAGCGGGTATCCGGGGATACGCAGTATTTT

V: TRBV21-1
size: NA
J: TRBJ1-4
D: NA
CDR3: CASSKEAGSATNEKLFF
DNA: TGTGCCAGCAGCAAAGAGGCAGGCTCTGCAACTAATGAAAAACTGTTTTTT

V: TRBV19
size: NA
J: TRBJ2-7
D: NA
CDR3: CASSIDLVQNPYEQYF
DNA: TGTGCCAGTAGTATAGATCTTGTACAGAACCCCTACGAGCAGTACTTC

V: TRBV29-1
size: NA
J: TRBJ2-1
D: TRBD2
CDR3: CSVVETSGNYEQFF
DNA: TGCAGCGTTGTGGAGACTAGCGGGAATTATGAGCAGTTCTTC

V: TRBV27
size: NA
J: TRBJ2-5
D: TRBD2
CDR3: CASSPSIAGGTLAQYF
DNA: TGTGCCAGCAGCCCGTCAATAGCGGGAGGCACCTTGGCCCAGTACTTC

V: TRBV5-4
size: NA
J: TRBJ1-1
D: NA
CDR3: CASSQGQSTEAFF
DNA: TGTGCCAGCAGCCAGGGGCAGAGCACTGAAGCTTTCTTT

V: TRBV9
size: NA
J: TRBJ1-1
D: TRBD1
CDR3: CASSATDRGDTEAFF
DNA: TGTGCCAGCAGCGCTACGGACAGGGGGGACACTGAAGCTTTCTTT

V: TRBV11-3
size: NA
J: TRBJ2-3
D: TRBD1
CDR3: CASSSDRETDTQYF
DNA: TGTGCCAGCAGCTCGGACAGGGAAACAGATACGCAGTATTTT

V: TRBV7-3
size: NA
J: TRBJ1-1
D: TRBD1
CDR3: CASSQGAMNTEAFF
DNA: TGTGCCAGCAGCCAGGGGGCGATGAACACTGAAGCTTTCTTT

V: TRBV4-2
size: NA
J: TRBJ1-2
D: TRBD1
CDR3: CASSQEGTGSAYGYTF
DNA: TGTGCCAGCAGCCAAGAGGGGACAGGGAGTGCCTATGGCTACACCTTC

V: TRBV12-5
size: NA
J: TRBJ2-6
D: TRBD1
CDR3: CASGLVIGTGALSGANVLTF
DNA: TGTGCTAGTGGTTTGGTAATTGGGACAGGGGCCCTCTCTGGGGCCAACGTCCTGACTTTC

V: TRBV7-3
size: NA
J: TRBJ1-4
D: NA
CDR3: CASSLDRNRPATNEKLFF
DNA: TGTGCCAGCAGCTTAGACCGGAACAGGCCTGCAACTAATGAAAAACTGTTTTTT

V: TRBV6-5
size: NA
J: TRBJ2-7
D: NA
CDR3: CASSYSLAYEQYF
DNA: TGTGCCAGCAGTTACTCCCTAGCCTACGAGCAGTACTTC

V: TRBV30
size: NA
J: TRBJ1-2
D: NA
CDR3: CAWSATGNYGYTF
DNA: TGTGCCTGGAGCGCAACAGGGAACTATGGCTACACCTTC

V: TRBV6-2/TRBV6-3
size: NA
J: TRBJ2-3
D: TRBD2
CDR3: CASSFGAGVIDTQYF
DNA: TGTGCCAGCAGCTTCGGGGCGGGGGTTATAGATACGCAGTATTTT

V: TRBV4-1
size: NA
J: TRBJ2-7
D: NA
CDR3: CASSRGTQDSYEQYF
DNA: TGCGCCAGCAGCCGGGGGACTCAGGACTCCTACGAGCAGTACTTC

V: TRBV5-1
size: NA
J: TRBJ2-3
D: NA
CDR3: CASSANTRASTDTQYF
DNA: TGCGCCAGCAGCGCTAATACTAGGGCCTCGACAGATACGCAGTATTTT

V: TRBV6-2/TRBV6-3
size: NA
J: TRBJ2-1
D: TRBD2
CDR3: CASSTSGRIQFF
DNA: TGTGCCAGCAGCACTAGCGGGAGAATACAGTTCTTC

V: TRBV5-4
size: NA
J: TRBJ2-7
D: TRBD1
CDR3: CASSSQRTGKIGEQYF
DNA: TGTGCCAGCAGCTCACAAAGGACAGGGAAGATCGGCGAGCAGTACTTC

V: TRBV18
size: NA
J: TRBJ1-3
D: NA
CDR3: CASSPGAGSSGNTIYF
DNA: TGTGCCAGCTCACCAGGGGCCGGGAGCTCTGGAAACACCATATATTTT

V: TRBV10-2
size: NA
J: TRBJ1-3
D: NA
CDR3: CASSDGPGNTIYF
DNA: TGCGCCAGCAGTGACGGTCCAGGAAACACCATATATTTT

V: TRBV27
size: NA
J: TRBJ2-1
D: TRBD2
CDR3: CASSYLTSDNEQFF
DNA: TGTGCCAGCAGTTACTTGACTAGCGACAATGAGCAGTTCTTC

V: TRBV4-3
size: NA
J: TRBJ1-6
D: TRBD1
CDR3: CASSQELFRDRENSPLHF
DNA: TGCGCCAGCAGCCAAGAGCTTTTCCGGGACAGGGAAAATTCACCCCTCCACTTT